The 31 T cell receptor beta chains given below trace back to one sample, sequenced in a study of OX40 agonist ivuxolimab in advanced cancers. The method behind the library was the immunoSEQ multiplex PCR assay. TCRdb retrieved this table from immuneACCESS and kept in-frame rearrangements only. Not all clones are present; in checked studies, unresolved V genes account for under half, and no reason is known for the remainder. For this sample the table gives tens of thousands of clones, of which around 83% were detected only once. Over 0.9% of the sample is taken by the ten largest. The sample consisted of CD4+ or CD8+ T cells sorted from blood, taken in a trial of the OX40 agonist ivuxolimab. The receptor set was obtained from an adult with an advanced solid tumor such as melanoma, head and neck, liver or kidney cancer.

This clone was counted between two and nine times. CDR3 nucleotides: TGTGCTAGCGGGAGGTACGGTGATACGCAGTATTTT. It encodes CASGRYGDTQYF. This chain joins TRBV30 and TRBJ2-3; 10 nucleotides agree with TRBD2. Germline V gives CDR1 GTSNPN, CDR2 SVGIG (reference sequence). CDR3 size: 12 residues. The full variable domain, in which reference TRBV30 and TRBJ2-3 provide the parts outside the CDR3, is SQTIHQWPATLVQPVGSPLSLECTVEGTSNPNLYWYRQAAGRGLQLLFYSVGIGQISSEVPQNLSASRPQDRQFILSSKKLLLSDSGFYLCASGRYGDTQYFGPGTRLTVL.

The gene calls are TRBV30 and TRBJ2-5; D remains ambiguous. V lost 1 base to trimming and J lost 5 bases, with 8 bases between them. Looked up from germline, CDR1 is GTSNPN and CDR2 is SVGIG (reference sequence). The CDR3 runs to 12 residues. CDR3 bases: TGTGCCTGGAGTGCCCCACCGGAGACCCAGTACTTC. Amino acids: CAWSAPPETQYF.

This clone was recorded once. The chain is built from TRBV29-1 and TRBJ2-3; D gene uncertain. The CDR3 runs to 15 residues. CDR1 is SQVTM, CDR2 ANQGSEA, per germline. V was cut by 4 bases and J by 3 bases, with 17 bases left in between. The CDR3: CSVASMGLRTDTQYF. DNA of the CDR3: TGCAGCGTTGCGTCCATGGGTTTACGGACAGATACGCAGTATTTT.

The chain combines TRBV11-2 with TRBJ1-4, with 10 bases lining up with TRBD1. With 3 bases clipped from V and 5 bases from J, the junction kept 0 bases outside the gene matches. The CDR3 has 14 residues. The germline gives CDR1 SGHAT, CDR2 FQNNGV. CDR3 DNA: TGTGCCAGCAGCTTGGACAGGGGGAATGAAAAACTGTTTTTT. Protein product: CASSLDRGNEKLFF.

The V and J genes are TRBV11-3 and TRBJ2-1; TRBD2 agrees at 9 bases. This CDR3 contains 15 residues. The ends lost 7 bases at V and 7 bases at J; junction bases unmatched: 11. Per the germline V gene, CDR1 is SGHNT and CDR2 is YENEEA. This CDR3 reads CASTAAGGLGNEQFF. CDR3 DNA sequence: TGTGCCAGCACCGCAGCGGGAGGCCTCGGGAATGAGCAGTTCTTC.

The chain has TRBV2 and TRBJ1-2; 8 nucleotides match TRBD1. The CDR3 loop spans 15 amino acids. Germline-derived CDR1 and CDR2 are SNHLY and FYNNEI. V lost 4 bases to trimming and J lost 1 base; unmatched junction nucleotides: 5. This CDR3 reads CASSVKQGDNYGYTF. In nucleotides, the CDR3 is TGTGCCAGCAGTGTGAAACAGGGGGATAACTATGGCTACACCTTC.

The rearrangement joins TRBV10-2 to TRBJ1-1; a possible D gene is TRBD1 (5 bases). The germline CDR1 and CDR2 sequences are WSHSY and SAAADI. This CDR3 contains 13 residues. With 6 bases removed from V and 0 bases from J, the gap between germline ends came to 8 bases. The CDR3 here is CASRGGMNTEAFF. In nucleotides, the CDR3 is TGCGCCAGCAGGGGGGGGATGAACACTGAAGCTTTCTTT.

This clone has only a few counts. The rearrangement uses TRBV30 and TRBJ2-3, with D possibly matching TRBD2 (6 bases). Trimming shortened V by 6 bases and J by 6 bases, and 19 bases separated the two germline ends. Per germline, CDR1 GTSNPN and CDR2 SVGIG (reference sequence). This CDR3 is 14 amino acids long. The CDR3 DNA is TGTGCCTGCACTAGCTCGATCTTGAGGGATACGCAGTATTTT. Encoded protein: CACTSSILRDTQYF. Using reference TRBV30 and TRBJ2-3 for the parts outside the CDR3, the full variable domain is SQTIHQWPATLVQPVGSPLSLECTVEGTSNPNLYWYRQAAGRGLQLLFYSVGIGQISSEVPQNLSASRPQDRQFILSSKKLLLSDSGFYLCACTSSILRDTQYFGPGTRLTVL.

The chain carries TRBV5-1 and TRBJ2-5, with 9 positions matching TRBD1. J lost 5 bases, V lost 4 bases, and 12 bases had no gene match. There are 16 residues in the CDR3. CDR1 is SGHRS and CDR2 is YFSETQ in the germline V gene. CDR3 bases: TGCGCCAGCAGCCCTGAGGCGGGACAGGGTACGGAGACCCAGTACTTC. This gives the protein CASSPEAGQGTETQYF.

Only one count was recorded for this clone. This rearrangement joins TRBV11-2 to TRBJ1-1; D is perhaps TRBD1 (6 bases). This CDR3 has 15 amino acids. The V end lost 3 bases, the J end lost 10 bases, and 21 bases lay between the germline ends. CDR1 and CDR2 (germline): SGHAT, FQNNGV. CDR3 sequence reads: CASSFSPGQSQGAFF. The CDR3 DNA reads as TGTGCCAGCAGCTTTTCCCCTGGACAGTCCCAAGGAGCTTTCTTT.

The chain recombines TRBV7-2 with TRBJ2-7, with 7 nucleotides matching TRBD1. V shed 4 bases, J shed 2 bases, and the junction held 5 bases outside the gene matches. The CDR3 consists of 14 residues. CDR1 and CDR2 (germline): SGHTA, FQGNSA. The CDR3: CASSSTGFAYEQYF. For the CDR3, the DNA is TGTGCCAGCAGCTCGACAGGGTTCGCCTACGAGCAGTACTTC.

V usage is TRBV29-1 and J usage is TRBJ2-7, with 7 bases matching TRBD2. CDR3 length: 14 amino acids. The germline gives CDR1 SQVTM, CDR2 ANQGSEA. V dropped 3 bases and J dropped 0; count of bases not matched to a gene: 5. CDR3 in DNA: TGCAGCGTTGAGCCTAGCGGATCCTCCTACGAGCAGTACTTC. Its protein product is CSVEPSGSSYEQYF.

V gene TRBV4-1 combines with J gene TRBJ2-3; D tentatively reads TRBD1 or TRBD2 (5 bases each). Germline V lookup: CDR1 MGHRA, CDR2 YSYEKL. The CDR3 has 15 amino acids. V lost 0 bases and J 4 bases, leaving 11 bases between the germline ends. The chain's CDR3 is CASSQDKLGADTQYF. In DNA, the CDR3 is TGCGCCAGCAGCCAAGATAAACTGGGGGCAGATACGCAGTATTTT.

CDR3 bases: TGTGCCAGCACGCTGTTCACAGGGCTTAGGTCACCCCTCCACTTT. It yields the protein CASTLFTGLRSPLHF. The chain carries TRBV11-2 and TRBJ1-6; D perhaps matches TRBD1 (6 bases). Germline CDR1 is SGHAT and CDR2 is FQNNGV. This CDR3 comprises 15 residues. The V and J ends lost 7 bases and 10 bases respectively, with 20 bases between them. Full variable domain (remainder filled in from reference TRBV11-2 and TRBJ1-6): EAGVAQSPRYKIIEKRQSVAFWCNPISGHATLYWYQQILGQGPKLLIQFQNNGVVDDSQLPKDRFSAERLKGVDSTLKIQPAKLEDSAVYLCASTLFTGLRSPLHFGNGTRLTVT.

Written as DNA, the CDR3 is TGTGCCAGCAGCAAGGGACTAGCAAACTACGAGCAGTACTTC. Protein sequence: CASSKGLANYEQYF. V usage is TRBV7-6 and J usage is TRBJ2-7; 9 nucleotides agree with TRBD2. Trimming cost V 5 bases and J 3 bases; bases outside gene matches: 5. CDR1 and CDR2 (germline): SGHVS, FNYEAQ. The CDR3 is 14 residues long.

The chain links TRBV7-2 to TRBJ2-5, with D tentatively TRBD1 or TRBD2 (6 bases each). Germline assignment: CDR1 SGHTA and CDR2 FQGNSA. This CDR3 is built from 13 residues. Trimming took 7 bases from V and 4 from J, leaving 13 bases between them. The CDR3 protein is CASTLGGRETQYF. In nucleotides, the CDR3 is TGTGCCAGCACCCTTGGGGGGCGAGAGACCCAGTACTTC.

The CDR3 sequence is CASSEQGNYGYTF. CDR3 bases: TGTGCCAGCAGTGAACAAGGGAACTATGGCTACACCTTC. This chain uses TRBV2 with TRBJ1-2; no clear D. Germline-derived CDR1 and CDR2 are SNHLY and FYNNEI. Trimming cost V 2 bases and J 2 bases, with 6 bases left between them. The CDR3 consists of 13 residues.

The chain has TRBV11-2 and TRBJ2-7; 8 bases match TRBD1. The V gene's germline CDR1 is SGHAT and CDR2 FQNNGV. V trimming: 7 bases; J trimming: 0 bases; junction bases outside the gene matches: 8. The CDR3 is 15 amino acids. CDR3 in DNA: TGTGCCAGCACCGGACAGGGTTGGACCTCCTACGAGCAGTACTTC. As protein: CASTGQGWTSYEQYF. Supplemented by reference TRBV11-2 and TRBJ2-7, the full variable domain reads EAGVAQSPRYKIIEKRQSVAFWCNPISGHATLYWYQQILGQGPKLLIQFQNNGVVDDSQLPKDRFSAERLKGVDSTLKIQPAKLEDSAVYLCASTGQGWTSYEQYFGPGTRLTVT.

Only a few counts were recorded for this clone. The rearrangement joins TRBV25-1 to TRBJ1-4, with D unclear. With 5 bases removed from V and 0 bases from J, the gap between germline ends came to 10 bases. The CDR3 is made up of 15 amino acids. Germline values: CDR1 MGHDK, CDR2 SYGVNS. CDR3 coding DNA: TGTGCCAGCAGTCCCCGGCGGGCAACTAATGAAAAACTGTTTTTT. Encoded protein: CASSPRRATNEKLFF.

The chain links TRBV6-4 to TRBJ2-5; D call uncertain. There are 15 residues in the CDR3. Germline CDR1 reads MRHNA; CDR2 reads SNTAGT. V was trimmed by 2 bases and J by 1 base, leaving 11 bases between them. The CDR3 spells CASSDSFRLQETQYF. The CDR3 DNA is TGTGCCAGCAGTGACAGTTTCCGTCTCCAAGAGACCCAGTACTTC.

This clone was detected only a few times. This chain uses TRBV4-1 with TRBJ2-2; TRBD2 matches at 8 bases. CDR1 is MGHRA, CDR2 YSYEKL, per germline. This CDR3 contains 20 residues. V shed 0 bases, J shed 5 bases, and the junction held 17 bases outside the gene matches. DNA of the CDR3: TGCGCCAGCAGCCAAGAAGCTCGTTCGGGAGGGGGATTTGGGACCGGGGAGCTGTTTTTT. It encodes CASSQEARSGGGFGTGELFF.

V is TRBV19 and J is TRBJ1-3, with a possible D match to TRBD1 (6 bases). Germline V gene sequence: CDR1 LNHDA, CDR2 SQIVND (reference sequence). The V end was cut by 6 bases, the J end by 2 bases, with 14 bases between. There are 15 residues in the CDR3. CDR3 in amino acids: CASSVQGTTGNTIYF. The CDR3 nucleotides are TGTGCCAGTAGCGTCCAGGGGACTACTGGAAACACCATATATTTT.

V is TRBV6-1 and J is TRBJ2-7; 10 nucleotides agree with TRBD2. After removal of 3 bases from V and 2 bases from J, the junction contained 10 bases not matched to a gene. Germline-derived CDR1 and CDR2 are MNHNS and SASEGT. This CDR3 spans 17 amino acids. The CDR3 coding sequence is TGTGCCAGCAGTGATTCTAGCGGGAGTGAAATACCCTACGAGCAGTACTTC. This sequence encodes CASSDSSGSEIPYEQYF.

This chain links TRBV7-9 with TRBJ2-3, with unresolved D. Germline V gene sequence: CDR1 SEHNR, CDR2 FQNEAQ (reference sequence). V lost 1 base to trimming and J lost 0 bases, with 14 bases between them. There are 17 residues in the CDR3. The CDR3 is CASSLGISSYSTDTQYF. In DNA form, the CDR3 reads TGTGCCAGCAGCTTAGGAATCTCCTCCTATAGCACAGATACGCAGTATTTT.

This clone was counted a single time. The chain links TRBV5-4 to TRBJ2-3; the D is unclear. Trimming shortened V by 1 base and J by 3 bases, and 6 bases separated the two germline ends. This CDR3 comprises 13 residues. The germline CDR1 and CDR2 sequences are SGHNT and YYREEE (reference sequence). In DNA, the CDR3 is TGTGCCAGCAGCTTGTTTGGAACAGATACGCAGTATTTT. Protein sequence: CASSLFGTDTQYF. Filled out from reference TRBV5-4 and TRBJ2-3, the complete variable domain reads ETGVTQSPTHLIKTRGQQVTLRCSSQSGHNTVSWYQQALGQGPQFIFQYYREEENGRGNFPPRFSGLQFPNYSSELNVNALELDDSALYLCASSLFGTDTQYFGPGTRLTVL.

The chain combines TRBV5-1 with TRBJ1-2; 7 bases match TRBD1. The length of the CDR3 is 13 residues. Per the germline V gene, CDR1 is SGHRS and CDR2 is YFSETQ. V lost 8 bases, J lost 0 bases, and 4 bases stayed unmatched. CDR3 loop: CASTGDPNYGYTF. The DNA for the CDR3 is TGCGCCAGTACAGGGGACCCTAACTATGGCTACACCTTC.

The V call is TRBV7-3, the J call TRBJ2-3; 11 nucleotides line up with TRBD2. After removal of 3 bases from V and 0 bases from J, the junction contained 5 bases not matched to a gene. Germline CDR1 is SGHTA and CDR2 is FQGTGA. This CDR3 has 17 amino acids. The CDR3 loop reads CASSFGTSGHSTDTQYF. The CDR3 nucleotides read TGTGCCAGCAGCTTCGGGACTAGCGGTCATAGCACAGATACGCAGTATTTT. Looking up the rest from reference TRBV7-3 and TRBJ2-3 gives the full variable domain: GAGVSQTPSNKVTEKGKYVELRCDPISGHTALYWYRQSLGQGPEFLIYFQGTGAADDSGLPNDRFFAVRPEGSVSTLKIQRTERGDSAVYLCASSFGTSGHSTDTQYFGPGTRLTVL.

The chain links TRBV5-1 to TRBJ2-2; TRBD1 agrees at 9 bases. With V trimmed by 4 bases and J by 0 bases, 4 bases remained unmatched. Germline V gene data show CDR1 as SGHRS and CDR2 as YFSETQ. The CDR3 length is 16 residues. This chain's CDR3 is CASSPTGGPNTGELFF. The CDR3 DNA sequence: TGCGCCAGCAGCCCCACAGGGGGCCCGAACACCGGGGAGCTGTTTTTT.

V usage is TRBV4-3 and J usage is TRBJ2-2, with D unresolved. Germline V lookup: CDR1 LGHNA, CDR2 YSLEER. V gave up 1 base and J gave up 7 bases, with 7 bases separating them. The CDR3 loop spans 13 amino acids. DNA for the CDR3: TGCGCCAGCAGCCAAGGAATTCGCGGGGAGCTGTTTTTT. Amino acids: CASSQGIRGELFF.

This chain uses TRBV19 with TRBJ2-1; 7 bases align to TRBD2. Germline V gives CDR1 LNHDA, CDR2 SQIVND (reference sequence). This CDR3 is built from 13 residues. The V segment lost 4 bases and the J segment 6 bases; nucleotides outside the gene matches: 3. In nucleotides, the CDR3 is TGTGCCAGTAGTACCGGACTAGGCAATGAGCAGTTCTTC. Translation: CASSTGLGNEQFF.

This chain links TRBV9 with TRBJ2-7; 10 nucleotides match TRBD1. Trimming removed 4 bases from V and 5 bases from J; junction bases left unmatched: 9. Germline V gives CDR1 SGDLS, CDR2 YYNGEE. The CDR3 has 15 residues. CDR3 coding DNA: TGTGCCAGCAGCCCCCGACAGGGGGCGCTGGACGAGCAGTACTTC. It yields the protein CASSPRQGALDEQYF.